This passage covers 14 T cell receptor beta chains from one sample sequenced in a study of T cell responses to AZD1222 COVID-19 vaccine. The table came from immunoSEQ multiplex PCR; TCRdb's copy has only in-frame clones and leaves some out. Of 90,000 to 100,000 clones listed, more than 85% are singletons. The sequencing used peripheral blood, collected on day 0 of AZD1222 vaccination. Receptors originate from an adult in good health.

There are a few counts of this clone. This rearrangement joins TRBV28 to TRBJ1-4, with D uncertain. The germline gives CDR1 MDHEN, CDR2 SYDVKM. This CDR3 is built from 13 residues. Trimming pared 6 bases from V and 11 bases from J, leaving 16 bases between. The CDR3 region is CASRAWSVGKLFF. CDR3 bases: TGTGCCAGCAGGGCATGGAGTGTGGGGAAACTGTTTTTT.

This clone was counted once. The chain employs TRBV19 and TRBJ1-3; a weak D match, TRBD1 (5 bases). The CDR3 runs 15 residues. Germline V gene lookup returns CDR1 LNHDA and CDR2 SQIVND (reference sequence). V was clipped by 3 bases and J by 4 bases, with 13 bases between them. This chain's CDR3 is CASSIGDFSGNTIYF. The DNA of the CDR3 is TGTGCCAGTAGTATCGGGGACTTTTCAGGAAACACCATATATTTT.

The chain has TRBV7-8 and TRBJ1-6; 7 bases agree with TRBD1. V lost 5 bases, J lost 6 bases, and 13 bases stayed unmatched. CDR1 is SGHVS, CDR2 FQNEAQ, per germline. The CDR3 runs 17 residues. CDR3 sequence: CASSPRQGVNPNSPLHF. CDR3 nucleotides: TGTGCCAGCAGCCCAAGACAGGGTGTAAATCCTAATTCACCCCTCCACTTT.

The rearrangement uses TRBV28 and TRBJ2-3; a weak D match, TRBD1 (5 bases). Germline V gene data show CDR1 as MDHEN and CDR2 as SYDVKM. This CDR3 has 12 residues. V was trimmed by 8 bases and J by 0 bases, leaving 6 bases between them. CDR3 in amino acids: CASWGSTDTQYF. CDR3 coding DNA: TGTGCCAGCTGGGGCAGCACAGATACGCAGTATTTT.

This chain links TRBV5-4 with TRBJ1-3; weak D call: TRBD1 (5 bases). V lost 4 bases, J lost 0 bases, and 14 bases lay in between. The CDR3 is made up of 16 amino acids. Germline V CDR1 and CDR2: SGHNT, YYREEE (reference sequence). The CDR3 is CASSMGGRSSGNTIYF. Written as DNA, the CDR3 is TGTGCCAGCAGCATGGGGGGACGAAGCTCTGGAAACACCATATATTTT. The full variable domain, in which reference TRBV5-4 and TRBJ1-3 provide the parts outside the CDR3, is ETGVTQSPTHLIKTRGQQVTLRCSSQSGHNTVSWYQQALGQGPQFIFQYYREEENGRGNFPPRFSGLQFPNYSSELNVNALELDDSALYLCASSMGGRSSGNTIYFGEGSWLTVV.

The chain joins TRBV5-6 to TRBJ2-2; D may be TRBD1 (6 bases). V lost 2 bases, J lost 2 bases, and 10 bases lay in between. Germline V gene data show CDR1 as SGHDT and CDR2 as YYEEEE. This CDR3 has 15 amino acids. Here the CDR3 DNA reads TGTGCCAGCAGCTTCCCGGGACACAACACCGGGGAGCTGTTTTTT. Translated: CASSFPGHNTGELFF. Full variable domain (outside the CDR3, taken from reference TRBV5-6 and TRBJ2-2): DAGVTQSPTHLIKTRGQQVTLRCSPKSGHDTVSWYQQALGQGPQFIFQYYEEEERQRGNFPDRFSGHQFPNYSSELNVNALLLGDSALYLCASSFPGHNTGELFFGEGSRLTVL.

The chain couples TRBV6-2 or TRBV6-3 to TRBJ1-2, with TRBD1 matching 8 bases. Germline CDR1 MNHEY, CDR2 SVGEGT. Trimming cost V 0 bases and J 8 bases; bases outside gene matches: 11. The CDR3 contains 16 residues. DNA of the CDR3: TGTGCCAGCAGTTACTCGGCTTACACAGGGGGAAGCGGCTACACCTTC. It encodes CASSYSAYTGGSGYTF.

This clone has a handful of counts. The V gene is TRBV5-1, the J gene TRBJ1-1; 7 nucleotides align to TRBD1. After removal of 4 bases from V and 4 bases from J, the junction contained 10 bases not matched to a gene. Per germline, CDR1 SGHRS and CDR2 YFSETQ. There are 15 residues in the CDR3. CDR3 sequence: CASSALTGYGTEAFF. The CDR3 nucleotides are TGCGCCAGCAGCGCTCTGACAGGGTACGGCACTGAAGCTTTCTTT.

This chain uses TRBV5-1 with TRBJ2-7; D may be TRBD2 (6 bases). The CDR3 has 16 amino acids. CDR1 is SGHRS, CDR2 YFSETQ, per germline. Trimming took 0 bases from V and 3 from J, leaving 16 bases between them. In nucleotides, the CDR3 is TGCGCCAGCAGCTTGGTTTCAGGAGGGTTACACTACGAGCAGTACTTC. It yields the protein CASSLVSGGLHYEQYF.

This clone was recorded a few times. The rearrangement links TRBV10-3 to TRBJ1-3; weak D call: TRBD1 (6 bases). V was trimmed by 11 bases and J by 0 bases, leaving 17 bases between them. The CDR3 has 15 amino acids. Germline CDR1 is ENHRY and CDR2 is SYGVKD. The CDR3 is CAAKGDTNSGNTIYF. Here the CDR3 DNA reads TGTGCCGCCAAGGGGGACACTAACTCTGGAAACACCATATATTTT.

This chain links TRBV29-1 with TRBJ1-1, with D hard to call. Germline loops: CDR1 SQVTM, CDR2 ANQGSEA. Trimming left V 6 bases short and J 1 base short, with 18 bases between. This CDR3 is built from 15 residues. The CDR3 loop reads CSVATGFPSNTEAFF. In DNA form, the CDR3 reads TGCAGCGTCGCCACCGGGTTCCCGTCGAACACTGAAGCTTTCTTT.

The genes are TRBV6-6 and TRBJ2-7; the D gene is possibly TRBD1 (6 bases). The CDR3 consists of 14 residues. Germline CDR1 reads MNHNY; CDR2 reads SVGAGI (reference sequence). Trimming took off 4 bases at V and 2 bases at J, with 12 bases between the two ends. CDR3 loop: CASSSPDRTYEQYF. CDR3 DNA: TGTGCCAGCAGTTCCCCGGACAGAACCTACGAGCAGTACTTC.

CDR3 loop: CASSADGLLSYEQYF. CDR3 nucleotide sequence: TGTGCCAGCAGTGCAGACGGTCTTCTATCCTACGAGCAGTACTTC. J is TRBJ2-7 and V is TRBV2; D not certain. The V end lost 4 bases, the J end lost 1 base, and 14 bases lay between the germline ends. The CDR3 covers 15 residues. The V gene's germline CDR1 is SNHLY and CDR2 FYNNEI.

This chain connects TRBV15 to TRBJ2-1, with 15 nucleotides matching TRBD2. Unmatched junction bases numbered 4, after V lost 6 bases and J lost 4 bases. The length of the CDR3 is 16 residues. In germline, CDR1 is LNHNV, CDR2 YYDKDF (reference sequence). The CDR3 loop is CATRRTSGGVYNEQFF. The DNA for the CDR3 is TGTGCCACCAGAAGGACTAGCGGGGGGGTATACAATGAGCAGTTCTTC.